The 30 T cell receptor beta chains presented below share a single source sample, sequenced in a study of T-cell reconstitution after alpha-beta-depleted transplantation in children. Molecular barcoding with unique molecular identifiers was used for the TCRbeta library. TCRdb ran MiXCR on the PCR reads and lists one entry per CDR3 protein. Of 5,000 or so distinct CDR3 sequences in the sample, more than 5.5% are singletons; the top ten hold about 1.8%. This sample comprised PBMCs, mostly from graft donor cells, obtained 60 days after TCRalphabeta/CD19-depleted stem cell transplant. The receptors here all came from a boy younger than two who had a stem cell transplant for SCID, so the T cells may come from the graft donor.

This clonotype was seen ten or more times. Written as DNA, the CDR3 is TGTGCCAGCAGCTTACCACCCGTACCCCTCCACTTT. Protein sequence: CASSLPPVPLHF. The chain links TRBV13 to TRBJ1-6; D not certain. The germline CDR1 and CDR2 sequences are PRHDT and FYEKMQ (reference sequence). The CDR3 runs to 12 residues. V gave up 2 bases and J gave up 12 bases, with 8 bases separating them.

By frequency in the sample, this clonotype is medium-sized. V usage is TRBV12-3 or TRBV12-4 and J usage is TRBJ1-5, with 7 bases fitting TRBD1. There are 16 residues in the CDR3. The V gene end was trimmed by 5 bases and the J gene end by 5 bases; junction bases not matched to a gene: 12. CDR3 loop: CASSLPTGFIDQPQHF. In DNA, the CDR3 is TGTGCCAGCAGTCTCCCGACAGGGTTCATCGATCAGCCCCAGCATTTT.

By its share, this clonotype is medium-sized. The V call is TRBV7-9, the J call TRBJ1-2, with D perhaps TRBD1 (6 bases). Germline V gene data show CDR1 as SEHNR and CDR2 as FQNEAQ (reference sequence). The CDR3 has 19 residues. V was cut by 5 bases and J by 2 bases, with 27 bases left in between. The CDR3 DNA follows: TGTGCCAGCAGCAGGAGGGGAGGGGGTGACCCGGCTCTCAACTATGGCTACACCTTC. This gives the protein CASSRRGGGDPALNYGYTF.

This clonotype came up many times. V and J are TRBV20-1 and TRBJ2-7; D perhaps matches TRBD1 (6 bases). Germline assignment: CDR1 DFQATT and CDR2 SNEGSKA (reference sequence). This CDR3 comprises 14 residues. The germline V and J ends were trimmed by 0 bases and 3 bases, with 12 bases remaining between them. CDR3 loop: CSARDPGHFYEQYF. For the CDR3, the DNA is TGCAGTGCTAGAGACCCGGGACATTTCTACGAGCAGTACTTC.

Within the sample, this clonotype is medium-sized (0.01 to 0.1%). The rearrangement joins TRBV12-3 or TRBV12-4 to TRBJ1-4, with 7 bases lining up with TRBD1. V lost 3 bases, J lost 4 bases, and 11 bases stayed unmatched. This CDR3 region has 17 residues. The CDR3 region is CASSFAGGSAVNEKLFF. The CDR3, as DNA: TGTGCCAGCAGTTTTGCAGGGGGAAGTGCCGTTAATGAAAAACTGTTTTTT.

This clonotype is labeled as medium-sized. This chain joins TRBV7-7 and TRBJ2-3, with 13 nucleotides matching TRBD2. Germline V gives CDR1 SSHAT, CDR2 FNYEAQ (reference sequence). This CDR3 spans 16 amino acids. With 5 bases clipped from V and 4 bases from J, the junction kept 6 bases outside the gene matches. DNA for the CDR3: TGTGCCAGCAGCCCTGGACTAGCGGGGGCACCAGATACGCAGTATTTT. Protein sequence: CASSPGLAGAPDTQYF.

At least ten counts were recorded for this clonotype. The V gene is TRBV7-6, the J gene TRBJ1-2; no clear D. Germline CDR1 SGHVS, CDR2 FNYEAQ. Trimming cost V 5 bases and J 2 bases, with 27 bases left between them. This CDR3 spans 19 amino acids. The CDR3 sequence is CASSPLLRWSAEKNYGYTF. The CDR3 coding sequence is TGTGCCAGCAGCCCACTGCTAAGGTGGTCGGCAGAAAAGAACTATGGCTACACCTTC.

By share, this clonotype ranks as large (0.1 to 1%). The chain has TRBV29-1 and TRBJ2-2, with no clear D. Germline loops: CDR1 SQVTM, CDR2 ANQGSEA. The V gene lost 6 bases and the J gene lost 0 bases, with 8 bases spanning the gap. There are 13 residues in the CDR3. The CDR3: CSVSDTNTGELFF. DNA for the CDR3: TGCAGCGTCTCCGACACGAACACCGGGGAGCTGTTTTTT.

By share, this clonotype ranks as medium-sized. The CDR3 DNA sequence: TGTGCCAGCTCACCAGTTAGGGGGACAGGGCCTGAAGCTTTCTTT. Amino acid sequence: CASSPVRGTGPEAFF. The chain employs TRBV18 and TRBJ1-1; TRBD1 agrees at 9 bases. The CDR3 has 15 residues. CDR1 is KGHSH and CDR2 is LQKENI in the germline V gene. Trimming at V came to 2 bases and at J to 6 bases, leaving 7 bases not matched to a gene.

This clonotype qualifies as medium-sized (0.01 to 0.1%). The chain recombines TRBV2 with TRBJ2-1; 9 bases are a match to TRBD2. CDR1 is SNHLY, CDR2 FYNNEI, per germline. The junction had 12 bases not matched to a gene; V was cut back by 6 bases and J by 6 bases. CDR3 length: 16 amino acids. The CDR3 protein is CASSMGLAGKGNEQFF. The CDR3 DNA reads TGTGCCAGCAGCATGGGACTAGCTGGTAAGGGCAATGAGCAGTTCTTC.

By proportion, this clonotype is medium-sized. The DNA for the CDR3 is TGTGCCAGCAGCAAAGTGACTGGGGCCAACGTCCTGACTTTC. It is translated as CASSKVTGANVLTF. This sequence joins TRBV21-1 and TRBJ2-6. TRBV21-1 corresponds to a pseudogene. The CDR3 runs to 14 residues.

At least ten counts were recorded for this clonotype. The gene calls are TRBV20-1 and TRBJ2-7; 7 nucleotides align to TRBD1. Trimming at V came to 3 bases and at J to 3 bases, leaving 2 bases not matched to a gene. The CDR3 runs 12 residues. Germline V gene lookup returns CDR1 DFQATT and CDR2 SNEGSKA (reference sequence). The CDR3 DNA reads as TGCAGTGCTAGGGACAGGTACTACGAGCAGTACTTC. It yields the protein CSARDRYYEQYF.

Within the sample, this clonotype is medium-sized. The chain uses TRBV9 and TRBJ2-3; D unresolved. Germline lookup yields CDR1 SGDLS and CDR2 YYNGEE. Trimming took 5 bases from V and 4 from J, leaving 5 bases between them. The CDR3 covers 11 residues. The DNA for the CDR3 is TGTGCCAGCAGTCGGTCAGATACGCAGTATTTT. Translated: CASSRSDTQYF.

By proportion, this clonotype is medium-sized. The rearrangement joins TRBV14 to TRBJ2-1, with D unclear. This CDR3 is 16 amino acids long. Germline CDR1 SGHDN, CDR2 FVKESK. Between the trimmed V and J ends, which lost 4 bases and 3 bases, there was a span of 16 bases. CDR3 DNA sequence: TGTGCCAGCAGCCTCTTTGGCGATCCTTACTACAATGAGCAGTTCTTC. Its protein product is CASSLFGDPYYNEQFF.

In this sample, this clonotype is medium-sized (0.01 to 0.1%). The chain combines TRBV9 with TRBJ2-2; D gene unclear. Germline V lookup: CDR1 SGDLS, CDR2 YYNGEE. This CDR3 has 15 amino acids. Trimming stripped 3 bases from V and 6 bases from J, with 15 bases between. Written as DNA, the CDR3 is TGTGCCAGCAGCGCTCAGGTCCATCTTGCCGGGGAGCTGTTTTTT. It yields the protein CASSAQVHLAGELFF.

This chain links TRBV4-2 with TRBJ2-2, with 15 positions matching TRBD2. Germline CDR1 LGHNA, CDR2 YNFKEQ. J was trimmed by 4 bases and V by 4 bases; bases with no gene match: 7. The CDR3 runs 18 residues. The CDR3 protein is CASSPGLAGGQSTGELFF. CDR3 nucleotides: TGTGCCAGCAGCCCTGGACTAGCGGGGGGGCAAAGCACCGGGGAGCTGTTTTTT.

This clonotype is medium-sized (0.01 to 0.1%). The CDR3 DNA sequence: TGTGCCAGCAGCAAAGTAACAGGGGAAATCCAAGAGACCCAGTACTTC. Protein sequence: CASSKVTGEIQETQYF. The chain is built from TRBV21-1 and TRBJ2-5; the D segment call TRBD1 is taken from the table without a DNA check. TRBV21-1 is a pseudogene locus. The CDR3 length is 16 residues.

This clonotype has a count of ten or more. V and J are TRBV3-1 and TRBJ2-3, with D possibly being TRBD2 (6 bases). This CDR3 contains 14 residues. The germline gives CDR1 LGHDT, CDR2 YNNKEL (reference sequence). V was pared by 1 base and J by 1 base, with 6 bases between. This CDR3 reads CASSQAGGTDTQYF. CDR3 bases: TGTGCCAGCAGCCAAGCGGGGGGCACAGATACGCAGTATTTT.

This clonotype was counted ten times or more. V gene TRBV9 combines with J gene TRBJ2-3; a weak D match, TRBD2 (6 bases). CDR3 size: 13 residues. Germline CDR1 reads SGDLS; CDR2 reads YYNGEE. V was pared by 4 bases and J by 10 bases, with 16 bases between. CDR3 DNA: TGTGCCAGCAGCACTCGGGGACTTGGGGCGCAGTATTTT. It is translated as CASSTRGLGAQYF.

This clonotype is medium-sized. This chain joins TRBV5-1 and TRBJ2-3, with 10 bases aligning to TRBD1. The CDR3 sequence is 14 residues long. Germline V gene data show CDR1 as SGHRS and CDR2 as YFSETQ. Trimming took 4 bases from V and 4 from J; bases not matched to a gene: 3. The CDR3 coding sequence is TGCGCCAGCAGCGGGGGACAGGGGCCAGATACGCAGTATTTT. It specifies CASSGGQGPDTQYF.

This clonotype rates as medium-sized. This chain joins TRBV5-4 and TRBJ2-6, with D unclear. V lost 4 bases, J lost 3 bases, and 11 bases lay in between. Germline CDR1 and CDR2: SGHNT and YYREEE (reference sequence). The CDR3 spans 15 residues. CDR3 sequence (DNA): TGTGCCAGCAGCCCGAAGGTGTTTGGGGCCAACGTCCTGACTTTC. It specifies CASSPKVFGANVLTF.

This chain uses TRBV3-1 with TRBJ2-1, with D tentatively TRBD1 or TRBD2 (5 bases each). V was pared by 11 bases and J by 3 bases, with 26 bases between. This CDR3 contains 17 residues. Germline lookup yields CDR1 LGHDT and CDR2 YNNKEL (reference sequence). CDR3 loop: CASTKQGQRTHYNEQFF. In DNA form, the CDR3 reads TGTGCCTCCACCAAGCAGGGCCAGCGGACACACTACAATGAGCAGTTCTTC.

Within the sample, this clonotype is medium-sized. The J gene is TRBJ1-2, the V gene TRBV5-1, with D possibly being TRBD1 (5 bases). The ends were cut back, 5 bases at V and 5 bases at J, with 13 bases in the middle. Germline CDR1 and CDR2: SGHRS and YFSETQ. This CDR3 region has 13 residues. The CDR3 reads CASRMGTDYGYTF. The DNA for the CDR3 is TGCGCCAGCAGAATGGGGACGGATTATGGCTACACCTTC.

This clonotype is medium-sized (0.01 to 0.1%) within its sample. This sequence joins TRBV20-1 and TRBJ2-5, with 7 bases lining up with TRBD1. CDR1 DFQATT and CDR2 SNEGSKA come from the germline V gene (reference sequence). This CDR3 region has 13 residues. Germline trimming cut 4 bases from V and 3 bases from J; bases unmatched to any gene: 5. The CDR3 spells CSAKGTEKETQYF. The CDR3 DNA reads TGCAGTGCTAAAGGGACAGAAAAAGAGACCCAGTACTTC.

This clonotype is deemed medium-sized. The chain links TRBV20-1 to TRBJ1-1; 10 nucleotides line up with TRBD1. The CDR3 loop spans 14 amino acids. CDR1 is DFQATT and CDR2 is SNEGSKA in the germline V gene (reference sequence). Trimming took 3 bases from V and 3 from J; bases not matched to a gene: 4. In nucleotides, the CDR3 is TGCAGTGCTAGGCGACAGGGGGCGCACACTGAAGCTTTCTTT. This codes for CSARRQGAHTEAFF.

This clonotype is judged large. CDR3: CAITSGDQETQYF. CDR3 DNA: TGTGCCATCACCTCGGGGGACCAAGAGACCCAGTACTTC. The chain employs TRBV10-3 and TRBJ2-5; D possibly corresponds to TRBD2 (6 bases). V lost 7 bases and J 0 bases, leaving 9 bases between the germline ends. Germline CDR1 and CDR2: ENHRY and SYGVKD. This CDR3 has 13 residues.

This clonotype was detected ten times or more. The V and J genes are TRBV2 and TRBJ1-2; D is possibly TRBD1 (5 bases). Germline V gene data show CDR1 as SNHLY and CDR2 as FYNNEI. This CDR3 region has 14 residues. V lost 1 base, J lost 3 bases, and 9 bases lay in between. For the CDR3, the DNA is TGTGCCAGCAGTGAAGGGGGACGCCACTATGGCTACACCTTC. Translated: CASSEGGRHYGYTF.

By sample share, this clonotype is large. The CDR3 nucleotides are TGTGCCAGCAAGACCGGGGAGCTGTTTTTT. Its protein is CASKTGELFF. The chain carries TRBV12-3 or TRBV12-4 and TRBJ2-2; D is uncertain. The CDR3 has 10 residues. The V and J ends lost 7 bases and 5 bases respectively, with 2 bases between them.

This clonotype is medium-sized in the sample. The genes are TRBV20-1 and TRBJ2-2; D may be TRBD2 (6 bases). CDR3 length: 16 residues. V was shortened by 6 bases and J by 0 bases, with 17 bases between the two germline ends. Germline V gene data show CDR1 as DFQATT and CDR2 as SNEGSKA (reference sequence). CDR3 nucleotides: TGCAGTGCCCGGGGCAGGGACTCCTCGAACACCGGGGAGCTGTTTTTT. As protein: CSARGRDSSNTGELFF.

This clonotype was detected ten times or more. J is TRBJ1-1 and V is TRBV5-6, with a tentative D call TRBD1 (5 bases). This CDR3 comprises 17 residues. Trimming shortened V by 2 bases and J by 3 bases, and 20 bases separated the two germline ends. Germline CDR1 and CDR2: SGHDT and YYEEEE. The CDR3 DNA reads TGTGCCAGCAGCTTTTTGCTGGGGTTTGGGGGACACACTGAAGCTTTCTTT. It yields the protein CASSFLLGFGGHTEAFF.